This T cell receptor (beta chain) was found in a study of blood T cell repertoires in COVID-19. The wider study: In each case, the material was cDNA or gDNA derived from T cells, B-cell-depleted T cells, or PBMCs.

Per the original methods: Reference gene primer amplification gave nucleated cell count estimates. Assay: immunoSEQ multiplex PCR; the TCRdb copy retains only in-frame clones and omits some. V and J calls and clone size are those listed in that table; D and trimming were worked out from the DNA. There are about 260,000 clones in the sample; 65% to 85% occur only once, and about 1.5% lies in the top ten. This clone was seen just once. V lost 3 bases to trimming and J lost 5 bases; unmatched junction nucleotides: 6. The germline V gene encodes CDR1 SGHNT and CDR2 YYREEE (reference sequence). This CDR3 is built from 15 residues.

This TCR was sampled from a middle-aged woman who had recovered from COVID-19. This sequence joins TRBV5-4 and TRBJ2-3; 10 bases are a match to TRBD2. The sample taken for sequencing was peripheral blood. CDR3 DNA: TGTGCCAGCAGCTACCCTAGCGGGGGAAGAGATACGCAGTATTTT. Translation: CASSYPSGGRDTQYF.